This TCR beta chain was recovered during a study of a mutant IDH1 vaccine in newly diagnosed glioma. The V gene end was trimmed by 1 base and the J gene end by 4 bases; junction bases not matched to a gene: 6. The CDR3 is made up of 17 amino acids. Germline CDR1 and CDR2: SGHTA and FQGNSA. Time point given: week 5, during vaccination. Doses of 300 ug of mutant IDH1 20-mer peptide were given with topical imiquimod. The donors' diagnosis was new WHO grade 3 or 4 astrocytoma that was IDH1-mutant and ATRX-lost. Whole-study results and caveats: Among patients, around 95% showed immune responses induced by the vaccine. Pseudoprogression appears to have had no connection to changes in top peripheral T cell clonotypes.

As regards this clone: The antigen is undetermined.

Assay used: immunoSEQ multiplex PCR; TCRdb lists only in-frame clones, some missing. The sample records over 45,000 clones, about 86% being singletons. The chain links TRBV7-2 to TRBJ2-1; 11 nucleotides agree with TRBD2. The sample was PBMCs, taken from a glioma patient whose treatment included an IDH1 peptide vaccine. The TCR was taken from a woman between 50 and 59 years old with glioma. CDR3 sequence (DNA): TGTGCCAGCAGCTTAGTAGGTAGCGGGGGGGTTTACAATGAGCAGTTCTTC. Its translation: CASSLVGSGGVYNEQFF.